One and the same sample provided the 20 T cell receptor beta chains below, sequenced in a study of beta chain features in type 1 diabetes. Isolated RNA was reverse transcribed in full, so expressed TCRB transcripts were sequenced. Produced via immunoSEQ multiplex PCR; TCRdb's table is partial and in-frame only. In the table there are hundreds of thousands of clones, about 14% of which are singletons. The sample was naive CD4+ T cells from blood. The source of these receptors is a man aged 18-30 years in good health.

This clone showed up just a few times. CDR3 in DNA: TGTGCCACCAGCAGAGCCGGAACAGGCAGCTCCTACGAGCAGTACTTC. Its translation is CATSRAGTGSSYEQYF. The chain is built from TRBV15 and TRBJ2-7, with D tentatively TRBD1 (5 bases). V was trimmed by 1 base and J by 0 bases, leaving 13 bases between them. There are 16 residues in the CDR3. CDR1 is LNHNV, CDR2 YYDKDF, per germline (reference sequence).

CDR3 loop: CASSPPGQGPYNEQFF. In DNA form, the CDR3 reads TGTGCCAGCAGCCCTCCCGGACAGGGACCCTACAATGAGCAGTTCTTC. The V and J genes are TRBV5-4 and TRBJ2-1; TRBD1 aligns across 8 bases. This CDR3 is 16 amino acids long. Germline-derived CDR1 and CDR2 are SGHNT and YYREEE (reference sequence). The trim removed 4 bases at V and 2 bases at J, leaving 8 bases unmatched.

This clone was counted a few times. The CDR3 region is CASRPGVAETQYF. The CDR3 DNA follows: TGTGCCAGCAGACCCGGGGTAGCGGAGACCCAGTACTTC. The V call is TRBV5-4, the J call TRBJ2-5; D is perhaps TRBD2 (5 bases). The CDR3 runs to 13 residues. V lost 5 bases and J lost 5, with 13 bases in between. CDR1 and CDR2 from the germline V gene are SGHNT and YYREEE (reference sequence).

The J gene is TRBJ2-4, the V gene TRBV10-3, with D tentatively TRBD1 or TRBD2 (6 bases each). Looked up from germline, CDR1 is ENHRY and CDR2 is SYGVKD. Deletions cut 0 bases from V and 0 bases from J, with 9 bases between. The CDR3 extends over 16 amino acids. The CDR3 nucleotides are TGTGCCATCAGTGAGTCGAGGGGGGTAGCCAAAAACATTCAGTACTTC. Translation gives CAISESRGVAKNIQYF.

This clone was found a few times. The chain uses TRBV13 and TRBJ2-6, with D possibly TRBD1 on 5 matching bases. Germline V CDR1 and CDR2: PRHDT, FYEKMQ (reference sequence). The V end lost 3 bases, the J end lost 0 bases, and 18 bases lay between the germline ends. CDR3 length: 19 amino acids. DNA of the CDR3: TGTGCCAGCAGCTTGAGTTACAGGTTTGATAGCTCTGGGGCCAACGTCCTGACTTTC. This gives the protein CASSLSYRFDSSGANVLTF.

The V call is TRBV7-2, the J call TRBJ2-3, with no clear D. Trimming pared 8 bases from V and 2 bases from J, leaving 5 bases between. Germline CDR1 reads SGHTA; CDR2 reads FQGNSA. The CDR3 spans 11 residues. The DNA of the CDR3 is TGTGCCAGCGGGGTCACAGATACGCAGTATTTT. It specifies CASGVTDTQYF.

Comments on this clone: Other DNA sequences in the same sample also yield this CDR3. The V and J genes are TRBV7-2 and TRBJ2-3; D gene unclear. The germline V gene has CDR1 SGHTA and CDR2 FQGNSA. Trimming shortened V by 5 bases and J by 0 bases, and 3 bases separated the two germline ends. The CDR3 consists of 12 residues. CDR3 DNA: TGTGCCAGCAGCCGGAGCACAGATACGCAGTATTTT. It is translated as CASSRSTDTQYF.

This clone was seen a handful of times. V usage is TRBV7-3 and J usage is TRBJ1-1; 7 bases map to TRBD1. V dropped 4 bases and J dropped 11; count of bases not matched to a gene: 16. This CDR3 has 15 residues. Germline CDR1 reads SGHTA; CDR2 reads FQGTGA. CDR3 DNA: TGTGCCAGCAGCTCCACAGGGGCCACCCTCCCACAGGCTTTCTTT. Its protein product is CASSSTGATLPQAFF. Supplemented by reference TRBV7-3 and TRBJ1-1, the full variable domain reads GAGVSQTPSNKVTEKGKYVELRCDPISGHTALYWYRQSLGQGPEFLIYFQGTGAADDSGLPNDRFFAVRPEGSVSTLKIQRTERGDSAVYLCASSSTGATLPQAFFGQGTRLTVV.

As concerns this clone: Other DNA sequences in this specimen translate into the identical CDR3. This chain connects TRBV4-1 to TRBJ1-2; D is undetermined. Germline CDR1 is MGHRA and CDR2 is YSYEKL. V lost 0 bases to trimming and J lost 0 bases, with 8 bases between them. The CDR3 has 15 residues. The CDR3 region is CASSQEVAANYGYTF. The DNA of the CDR3 is TGCGCCAGCAGCCAAGAGGTCGCAGCTAACTATGGCTACACCTTC.

This clone appeared a few times. V is TRBV5-1 and J is TRBJ2-5; a weak D match, TRBD1 (6 bases). CDR1 is SGHRS, CDR2 YFSETQ, per germline. With 5 bases removed from V and 2 bases from J, the gap between germline ends came to 22 bases. This CDR3 spans 17 amino acids. The CDR3 DNA reads as TGCGCCAGCAGTTTCTCCCCGACAGGTACATCACAAGAGACCCAGTACTTC. The encoded protein is CASSFSPTGTSQETQYF.

V usage is TRBV29-1 and J usage is TRBJ2-1; the D gene is possibly TRBD2 (6 bases). Germline V lookup: CDR1 SQVTM, CDR2 ANQGSEA. This CDR3 has 14 residues. Trimming took off 7 bases at V and 6 bases at J, with 19 bases between the two ends. The CDR3 loop reads CSAYAGYSPNEQFF. The CDR3 DNA sequence: TGCAGCGCCTACGCGGGGTATAGTCCCAATGAGCAGTTCTTC.

The rearrangement uses TRBV4-3 and TRBJ2-7; D not resolved. The CDR3 runs to 14 residues. Germline-derived CDR1 and CDR2 are LGHNA and YSLEER. Trimming removed 1 base from V and 2 bases from J, with 9 bases in between. CDR3 sequence reads: CASSQVGPPYEQYF. The CDR3 coding sequence is TGCGCCAGCAGCCAAGTCGGGCCTCCCTACGAGCAGTACTTC.

The chain is built from TRBV27 and TRBJ1-2; 8 nucleotides align to TRBD1. The CDR3 extends over 14 amino acids. Germline loops: CDR1 MNHEY, CDR2 SMNVEV (reference sequence). Trimming cost V 2 bases and J 8 bases; bases outside gene matches: 7. The CDR3 sequence is CASSLSQGAWGYTF. CDR3 DNA: TGTGCCAGCAGTTTAAGCCAGGGGGCCTGGGGCTACACCTTC.

The V call is TRBV18, the J call TRBJ1-2; weak D call: TRBD1 (5 bases). Germline loops: CDR1 KGHSH, CDR2 LQKENI. The CDR3 has 18 amino acids. V was shortened by 3 bases and J by 6 bases, with 26 bases between the two germline ends. CDR3 sequence (DNA): TGTGCCAGCTCACCGGACTTCAGGGAACGTTTTTCCACCCATGGCTACACCTTC. This encodes CASSPDFRERFSTHGYTF.

The sample holds a few counts of this clone. J is TRBJ2-3 and V is TRBV13; possible D gene TRBD1, 8 bases. Germline V gene lookup returns CDR1 PRHDT and CDR2 FYEKMQ (reference sequence). V was clipped by 6 bases and J by 4 bases, with 14 bases between them. The CDR3 spans 14 residues. CDR3 sequence reads: CASRLQGGPDTQYF. In DNA form, the CDR3 reads TGTGCCAGCAGGTTACAGGGGGGGCCAGATACGCAGTATTTT.

The V call is TRBV19, the J call TRBJ2-3, with TRBD1 matching 7 bases. V was pared by 7 bases and J by 4 bases, with 5 bases of the junction left unmatched. The CDR3 is made up of 13 amino acids. The germline CDR1 and CDR2 sequences are LNHDA and SQIVND (reference sequence). The CDR3 protein is CASKGTVADTQYF. DNA of the CDR3: TGTGCCAGTAAGGGGACAGTGGCAGATACGCAGTATTTT.

CDR3 in amino acids: CAISKTGVVQDTQYF. DNA for the CDR3: TGTGCCATCAGTAAAACAGGGGTAGTACAAGATACGCAGTATTTT. This chain links TRBV10-3 with TRBJ2-3; TRBD1 agrees at 7 bases. In germline, CDR1 is ENHRY, CDR2 SYGVKD. Trimming removed 5 bases from V and 5 bases from J; junction bases left unmatched: 10. CDR3 length: 15 amino acids.

This clone was counted between two and nine times. This sequence joins TRBV5-1 and TRBJ1-2; D unresolved. In germline, CDR1 is SGHRS, CDR2 YFSETQ. V was shortened by 4 bases and J by 2 bases, with 9 bases between the two germline ends. The CDR3 length is 13 residues. Here the CDR3 DNA reads TGCGCCAGCAGCAGGGTGGGAAACTATGGCTACACCTTC. Encoded protein: CASSRVGNYGYTF.

This clone has a handful of counts. The chain combines TRBV5-1 with TRBJ2-7; D is ambiguous. CDR1 is SGHRS, CDR2 YFSETQ, per germline. V dropped 3 bases and J dropped 3 bases, with 16 bases sitting between them. This CDR3 has 15 amino acids. CDR3 DNA: TGCGCCAGCAGCTCTCCCTCGGGCGTGTTCTACGAGCAGTACTTC. This codes for CASSSPSGVFYEQYF.

This clone was detected a few times. V usage is TRBV7-9 and J usage is TRBJ2-1, with D unclear. The germline V gene has CDR1 SEHNR and CDR2 FQNEAQ (reference sequence). V lost 4 bases and J lost 5, with 12 bases in between. The CDR3 runs to 14 residues. The CDR3 protein is CASSYLGQNNEQFF. Here the CDR3 DNA reads TGTGCCAGCAGCTACCTCGGGCAGAACAATGAGCAGTTCTTC. The full variable domain, its missing parts supplied by reference TRBV7-9 and TRBJ2-1, is DTGVSQNPRHKITKRGQNVTFRCDPISEHNRLYWYRQTLGQGPEFLTYFQNEAQLEKSRLLSDRFSAERPKGSFSTLEIQRTEQGDSAMYLCASSYLGQNNEQFFGPGTRLTVL.